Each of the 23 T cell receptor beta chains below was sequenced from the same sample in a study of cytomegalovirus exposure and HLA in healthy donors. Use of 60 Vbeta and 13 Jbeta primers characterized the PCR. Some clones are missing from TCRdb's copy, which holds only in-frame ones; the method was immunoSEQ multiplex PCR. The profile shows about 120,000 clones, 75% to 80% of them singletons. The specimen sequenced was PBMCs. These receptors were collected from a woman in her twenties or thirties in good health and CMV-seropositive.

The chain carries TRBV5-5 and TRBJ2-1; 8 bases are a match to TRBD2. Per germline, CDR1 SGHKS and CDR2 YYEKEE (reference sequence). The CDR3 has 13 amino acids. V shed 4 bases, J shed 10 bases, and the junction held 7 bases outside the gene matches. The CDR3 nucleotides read TGTGCCAGCAGCGTACGGACTAGCACCGAGCAGTTCTTC. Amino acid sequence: CASSVRTSTEQFF.

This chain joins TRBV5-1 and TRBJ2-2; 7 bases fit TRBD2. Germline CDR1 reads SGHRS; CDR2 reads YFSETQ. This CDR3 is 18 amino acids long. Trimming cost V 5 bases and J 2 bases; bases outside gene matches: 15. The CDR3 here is CASSPLEEAGINTGELFF. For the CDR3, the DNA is TGCGCCAGCAGTCCCTTGGAGGAAGCGGGAATAAACACCGGGGAGCTGTTTTTT.

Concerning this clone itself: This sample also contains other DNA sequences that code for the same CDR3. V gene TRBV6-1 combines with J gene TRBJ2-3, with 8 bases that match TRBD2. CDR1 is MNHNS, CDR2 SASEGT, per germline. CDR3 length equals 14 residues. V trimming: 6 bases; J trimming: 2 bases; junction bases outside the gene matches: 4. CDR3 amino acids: CASSGGALTDTQYF. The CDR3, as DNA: TGTGCCAGCAGCGGGGGGGCGCTCACAGATACGCAGTATTTT.

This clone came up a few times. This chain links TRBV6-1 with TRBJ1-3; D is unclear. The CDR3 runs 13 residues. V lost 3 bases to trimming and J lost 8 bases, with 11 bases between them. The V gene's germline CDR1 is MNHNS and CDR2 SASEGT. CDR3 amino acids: CASSERWPDTIYF. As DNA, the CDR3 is TGTGCCAGCAGTGAGAGGTGGCCAGACACCATATATTTT.

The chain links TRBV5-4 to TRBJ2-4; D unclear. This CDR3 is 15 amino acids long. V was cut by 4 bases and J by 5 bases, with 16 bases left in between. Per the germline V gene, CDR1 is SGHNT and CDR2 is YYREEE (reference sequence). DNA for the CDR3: TGTGCCAGCAGCGCCCAAGTAGAGGATCAAAACATTCAGTACTTC. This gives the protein CASSAQVEDQNIQYF.

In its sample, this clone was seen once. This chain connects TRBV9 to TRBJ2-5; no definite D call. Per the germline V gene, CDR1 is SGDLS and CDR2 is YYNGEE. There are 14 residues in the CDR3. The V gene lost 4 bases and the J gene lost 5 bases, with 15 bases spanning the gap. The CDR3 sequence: CASSPPMAPETQYF. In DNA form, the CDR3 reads TGTGCCAGCAGCCCCCCAATGGCCCCTGAGACCCAGTACTTC. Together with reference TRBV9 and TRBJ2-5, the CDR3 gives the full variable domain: DSGVTQTPKHLITATGQRVTLRCSPRSGDLSVYWYQQSLDQGLQFLIQYYNGEERAKGNILERFSAQQFPDLHSELNLSSLELGDSALYFCASSPPMAPETQYFGPGTRLLVL.

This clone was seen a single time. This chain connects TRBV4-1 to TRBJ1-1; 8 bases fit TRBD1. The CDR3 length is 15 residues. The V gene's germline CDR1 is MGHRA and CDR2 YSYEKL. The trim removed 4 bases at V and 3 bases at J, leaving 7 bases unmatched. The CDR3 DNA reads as TGCGCCAGCAGCCTGTCTCAGGGGGCGGACACTGAAGCTTTCTTT. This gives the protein CASSLSQGADTEAFF.

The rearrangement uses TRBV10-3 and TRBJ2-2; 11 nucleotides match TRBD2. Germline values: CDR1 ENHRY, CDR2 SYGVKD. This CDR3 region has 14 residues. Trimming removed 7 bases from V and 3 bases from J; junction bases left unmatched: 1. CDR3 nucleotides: TGTGCCATCAAGGGACTAGCGGACACCGGGGAGCTGTTTTTT. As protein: CAIKGLADTGELFF.

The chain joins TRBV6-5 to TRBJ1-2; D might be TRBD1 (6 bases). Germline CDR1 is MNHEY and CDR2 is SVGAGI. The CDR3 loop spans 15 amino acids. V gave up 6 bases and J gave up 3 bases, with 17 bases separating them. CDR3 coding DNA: TGTGCCAGCAGAAGGCACAGGGATCCTGACTATGGCTACACCTTC. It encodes CASRRHRDPDYGYTF.

The CDR3 coding sequence is TGTGCCAGCAGTTACCGAGCCCCTACCGGGGAGCTGTTTTTT. It encodes CASSYRAPTGELFF. The V gene is TRBV6-5, the J gene TRBJ2-2; D ambiguous. This CDR3 is 14 amino acids long. Germline V lookup: CDR1 MNHEY, CDR2 SVGAGI. The germline V and J ends were trimmed by 2 bases and 5 bases, with 9 bases remaining between them.

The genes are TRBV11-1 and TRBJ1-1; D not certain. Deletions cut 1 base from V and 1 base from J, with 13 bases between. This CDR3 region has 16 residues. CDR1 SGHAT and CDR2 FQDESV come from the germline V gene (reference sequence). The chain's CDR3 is CASSLGSWQENTEAFF. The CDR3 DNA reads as TGTGCCAGCAGCTTAGGTTCTTGGCAGGAGAACACTGAAGCTTTCTTT. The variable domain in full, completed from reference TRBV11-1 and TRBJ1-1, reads EAEVAQSPRYKITEKSQAVAFWCDPISGHATLYWYRQILGQGPELLVQFQDESVVDDSQLPKDRFSAERLKGVDSTLKIQPAELGDSAMYLCASSLGSWQENTEAFFGQGTRLTVV.

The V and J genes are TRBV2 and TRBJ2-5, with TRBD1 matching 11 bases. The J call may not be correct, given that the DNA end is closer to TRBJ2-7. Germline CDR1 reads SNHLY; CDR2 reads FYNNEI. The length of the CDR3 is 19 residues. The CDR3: CASNAGGQGGSAGGYEQYF. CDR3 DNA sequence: TGTGCCAGCAACGCTGGGGGACAGGGGGGTTCAGCGGGCGGGTACGAGCAGTACTTC.

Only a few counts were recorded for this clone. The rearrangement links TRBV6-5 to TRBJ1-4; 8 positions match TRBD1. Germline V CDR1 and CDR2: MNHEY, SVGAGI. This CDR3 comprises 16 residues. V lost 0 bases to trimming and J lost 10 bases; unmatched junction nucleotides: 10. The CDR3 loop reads CASSYSPAGGLGKLFF. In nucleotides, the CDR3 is TGTGCCAGCAGTTACTCACCAGCAGGGGGCCTTGGAAAACTGTTTTTT.

The CDR3 DNA reads as TGCGCCAGCAGCCAACCGGGACGGGGGGCCGCAGATACGCAGTATTTT. This translates into CASSQPGRGAADTQYF. The chain carries TRBV4-1 and TRBJ2-3; D possibly corresponds to TRBD2 (7 bases). From germline, CDR1 is MGHRA and CDR2 YSYEKL. This CDR3 spans 16 amino acids. V lost 2 bases and J 4 bases, leaving 16 bases between the germline ends.

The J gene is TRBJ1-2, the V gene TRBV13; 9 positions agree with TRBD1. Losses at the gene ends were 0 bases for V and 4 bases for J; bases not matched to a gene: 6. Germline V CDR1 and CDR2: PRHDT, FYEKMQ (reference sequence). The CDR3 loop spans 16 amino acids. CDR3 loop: CASSLGGTGQGYGYTF. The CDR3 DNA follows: TGTGCCAGCAGCTTAGGCGGGACAGGGCAGGGCTATGGCTACACCTTC.

The DNA for the CDR3 is TGCGCCAGCAGCCGAGGACAGGACAAAGAGCAGTACTTC. As protein: CASSRGQDKEQYF. This rearrangement joins TRBV5-1 to TRBJ2-7, with 7 bases aligning to TRBD1. The junction had 8 bases not matched to a gene; V was cut back by 4 bases and J by 7 bases. The CDR3 is made up of 13 amino acids. Germline-derived CDR1 and CDR2 are SGHRS and YFSETQ.

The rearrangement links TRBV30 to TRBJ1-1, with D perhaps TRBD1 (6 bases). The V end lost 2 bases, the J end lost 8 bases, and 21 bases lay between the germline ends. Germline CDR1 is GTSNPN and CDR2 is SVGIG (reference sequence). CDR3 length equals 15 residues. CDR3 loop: CAWSMGSYVGTEAFF. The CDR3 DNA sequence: TGTGCCTGGAGTATGGGGTCTTATGTCGGGACAGAAGCTTTCTTT.

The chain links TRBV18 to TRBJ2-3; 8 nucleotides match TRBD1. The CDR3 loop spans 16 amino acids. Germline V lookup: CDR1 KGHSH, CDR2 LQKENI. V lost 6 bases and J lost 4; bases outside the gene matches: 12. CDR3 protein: CASSPYSGGGADTQYF. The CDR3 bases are TGTGCCAGCTCGCCATACTCAGGGGGCGGCGCAGATACGCAGTATTTT.

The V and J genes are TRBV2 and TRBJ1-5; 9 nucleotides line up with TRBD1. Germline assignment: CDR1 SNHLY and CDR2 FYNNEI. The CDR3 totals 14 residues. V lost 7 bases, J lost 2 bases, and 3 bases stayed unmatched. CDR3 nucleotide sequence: TGTGCCAGCAAGGGGGACAGGGGCAATCAGCCCCAGCATTTT. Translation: CASKGDRGNQPQHF.

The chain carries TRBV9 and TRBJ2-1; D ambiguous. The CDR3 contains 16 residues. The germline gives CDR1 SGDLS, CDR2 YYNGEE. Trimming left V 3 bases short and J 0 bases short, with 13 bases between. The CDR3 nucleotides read TGTGCCAGCAGCGGGCAACAGTCGAGCTCCTACAATGAGCAGTTCTTC. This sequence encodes CASSGQQSSSYNEQFF. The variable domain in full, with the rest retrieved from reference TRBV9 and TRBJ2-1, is DSGVTQTPKHLITATGQRVTLRCSPRSGDLSVYWYQQSLDQGLQFLIQYYNGEERAKGNILERFSAQQFPDLHSELNLSSLELGDSALYFCASSGQQSSSYNEQFFGPGTRLTVL.

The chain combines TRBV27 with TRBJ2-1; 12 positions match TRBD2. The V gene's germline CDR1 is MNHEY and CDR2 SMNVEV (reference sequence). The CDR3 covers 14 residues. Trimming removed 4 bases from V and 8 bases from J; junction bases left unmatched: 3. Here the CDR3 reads CASSSTSGGYEQFF. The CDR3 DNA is TGTGCCAGCAGTTCGACTAGCGGGGGATATGAGCAGTTCTTC.

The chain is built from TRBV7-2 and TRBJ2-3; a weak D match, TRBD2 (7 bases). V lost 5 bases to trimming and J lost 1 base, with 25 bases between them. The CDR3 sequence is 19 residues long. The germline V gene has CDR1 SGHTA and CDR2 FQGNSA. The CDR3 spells CASSLGLAGARWGTDTQYF. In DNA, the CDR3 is TGTGCCAGCAGCCTAGGGCTGGCGGGGGCCCGATGGGGCACAGATACGCAGTATTTT.

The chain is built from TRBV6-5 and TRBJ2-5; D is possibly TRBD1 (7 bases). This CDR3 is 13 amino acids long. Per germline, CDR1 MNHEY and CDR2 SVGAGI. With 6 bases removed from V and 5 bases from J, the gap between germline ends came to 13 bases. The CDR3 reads CASSKTGRETQYF. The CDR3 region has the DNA TGTGCCAGCAGCAAGACAGGGAGGGAGACCCAGTACTTC.